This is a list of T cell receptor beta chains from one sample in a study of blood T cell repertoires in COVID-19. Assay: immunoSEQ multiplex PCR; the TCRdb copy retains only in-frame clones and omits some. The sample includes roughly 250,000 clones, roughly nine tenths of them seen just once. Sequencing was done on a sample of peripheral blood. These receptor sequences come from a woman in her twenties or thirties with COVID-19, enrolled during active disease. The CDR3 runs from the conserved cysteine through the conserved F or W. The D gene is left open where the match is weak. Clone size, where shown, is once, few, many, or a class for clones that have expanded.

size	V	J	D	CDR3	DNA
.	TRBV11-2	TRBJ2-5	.	CASSLGASGSTQYF	TGTGCCAGCAGCTTGGGGGCTAGCGGAAGTACCCAGTACTTC
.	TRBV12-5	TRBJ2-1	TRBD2	CASGLTSGVHNEQFF	TGTGCTAGTGGTTTGACTAGCGGGGTGCACAATGAGCAGTTCTTC
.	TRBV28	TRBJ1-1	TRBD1	CASSPGTAENTEAFF	TGTGCCAGCAGCCCCGGGACAGCCGAAAACACTGAAGCTTTCTTT
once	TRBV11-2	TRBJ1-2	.	CASSLVVGGVYGYTF	TGTGCCAGCAGCTTAGTCGTAGGGGGGGTCTATGGCTACACCTTC
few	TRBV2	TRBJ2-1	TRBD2	CAIYERGTYNEQFF	TGTGCCATATACGAGCGGGGCACCTACAATGAGCAGTTCTTC
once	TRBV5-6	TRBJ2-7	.	CASSLGLLYEQYF	TGTGCCAGCAGCTTGGGACTTCTCTACGAGCAGTACTTC
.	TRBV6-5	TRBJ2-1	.	CASSYNIPSSYNEQFF	TGTGCCAGCAGTTATAACATCCCAAGCTCCTACAATGAGCAGTTCTTC
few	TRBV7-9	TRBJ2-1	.	CASRSDRQEQFF	TGTGCCAGCAGGTCAGACAGACAGGAGCAGTTCTTC
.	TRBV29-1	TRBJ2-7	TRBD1	CSVRGPSEQYF	TGCAGCGTTAGGGGGCCTTCCGAGCAGTACTTC
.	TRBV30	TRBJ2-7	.	CAWRDSKTYEQYF	TGTGCCTGGAGGGATAGCAAGACCTACGAGCAGTACTTC
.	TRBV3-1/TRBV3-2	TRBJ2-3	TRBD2	CASTLAGIDTQYF	TGTGCCAGCACCCTAGCGGGGATAGATACGCAGTATTTT
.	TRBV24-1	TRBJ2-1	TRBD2	CATSDSGTRLNEQFF	TGTGCCACCAGTGATTCCGGGACTAGGCTCAATGAGCAGTTCTTC
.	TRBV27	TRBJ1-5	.	CASSSTTFRGAARDQPQHF	TGTGCCAGCAGTTCAACCACCTTCAGGGGAGCGGCCCGGGATCAGCCCCAGCATTTT
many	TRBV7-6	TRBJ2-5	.	CASSLEYRETQYF	TGTGCCAGCAGCTTAGAGTACAGAGAGACCCAGTACTTC
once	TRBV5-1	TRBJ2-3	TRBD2	CASSFQIAGGTDTQYF	TGCGCCAGCAGCTTCCAGATAGCGGGGGGCACAGATACGCAGTATTTT
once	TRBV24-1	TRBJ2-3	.	CATSSQTGGSTDTQYF	TGTGCCACCAGTTCTCAGACGGGGGGCAGCACAGATACGCAGTATTTT
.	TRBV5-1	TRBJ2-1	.	CASSLYKGQGGQFF	TGCGCCAGCAGCTTGTACAAGGGGCAAGGGGGGCAGTTCTTC
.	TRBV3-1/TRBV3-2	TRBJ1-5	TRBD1	CASSQGRGTQGPQHF	TGTGCCAGCAGCCAAGGCAGGGGGACCCAGGGGCCCCAGCATTTT
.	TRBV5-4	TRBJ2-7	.	CASSSWDRILGGSYEQYF	TGTGCCAGCAGCTCCTGGGACAGAATACTGGGGGGCTCCTACGAGCAGTACTTC
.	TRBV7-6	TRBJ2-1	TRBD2	CASSLDELAGASSYNEQFF	TGTGCCAGCAGCTTAGACGAACTAGCGGGGGCCAGCTCCTACAATGAGCAGTTCTTC
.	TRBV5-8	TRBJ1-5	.	CASSLRARGGNQPQHF	TGTGCCAGCAGCTTGCGCGCCAGGGGAGGCAATCAGCCCCAGCATTTT
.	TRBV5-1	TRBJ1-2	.	CASSNLQNYGYTF	TGCGCCAGCAGCAATTTACAGAACTATGGCTACACCTTC
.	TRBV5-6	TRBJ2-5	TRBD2	CASSLLSGGMKTQYF	TGTGCCAGCAGCTTGCTTAGCGGGGGGATGAAGACCCAGTACTTC
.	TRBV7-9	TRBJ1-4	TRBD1	CASSSPRGQVTNEKLFF	TGTGCCAGCAGCTCACCCAGGGGGCAGGTCACTAATGAAAAACTGTTTTTT